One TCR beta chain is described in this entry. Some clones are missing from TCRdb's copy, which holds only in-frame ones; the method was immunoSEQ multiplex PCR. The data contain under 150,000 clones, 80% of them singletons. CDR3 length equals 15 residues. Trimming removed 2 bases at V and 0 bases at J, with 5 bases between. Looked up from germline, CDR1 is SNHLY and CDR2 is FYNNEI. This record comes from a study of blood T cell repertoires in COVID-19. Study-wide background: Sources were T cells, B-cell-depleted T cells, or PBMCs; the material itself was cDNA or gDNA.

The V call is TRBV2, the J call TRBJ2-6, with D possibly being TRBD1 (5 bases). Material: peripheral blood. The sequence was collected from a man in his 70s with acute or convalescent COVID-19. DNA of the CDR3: TGTGCCAGCAGTGAAAGGGGCTCTGGGGCCAACGTCCTGACTTTC. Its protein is CASSERGSGANVLTF.